A single sample gave rise to the 31 T cell receptor beta chains below, sequenced in a study of CD8+ T cells in alopecia areata (dated by TCRdb to the late 2010s). Libraries came from the immunoSEQ multiplex PCR assay. RNA was extracted from all samples and reverse transcribed into cDNA, which served as template for TCR sequencing. Held by TCRdb, this immuneACCESS table contains in-frame sequences only and omits some clones. Under half of the omission traces to an unresolved V gene where checked; the cause of the rest is unknown. The sample table records under 300,000 clones; about two thirds of these occur just once. The top ten clonotypes cover more than 0.95% of the sample. The sample's time point label, decoded: baseline before oral tofacitinib. Sequencing used CD4+ T cells sorted from blood, obtained at week 0. The source of these receptors is a human donor with alopecia areata.

The chain couples TRBV2 to TRBJ1-1; TRBD1 matches 9 bases. The CDR3 consists of 14 residues. The J segment lost 8 bases and the V segment lost 4 bases, leaving 8 bases of the junction unmatched. Germline V gene sequence: CDR1 SNHLY, CDR2 FYNNEI. CDR3 amino acids: CASSVEGTGLEAFF. CDR3 bases: TGTGCCAGCAGTGTTGAAGGGACAGGGTTAGAAGCTTTCTTT.

The CDR3 is CASSLATAGYGYTF. CDR3 DNA: TGCGCCAGCAGCTTGGCCACAGCGGGGTATGGCTACACCTTC. The genes are TRBV5-1 and TRBJ1-2; D unresolved. Looked up from germline, CDR1 is SGHRS and CDR2 is YFSETQ. CDR3 length equals 14 residues. V lost 0 bases to trimming and J lost 5 bases, with 11 bases between them.

There are a few counts of this clone. The chain uses TRBV25-1 and TRBJ2-5; no reliable D call. This CDR3 contains 13 residues. The germline gives CDR1 MGHDK, CDR2 SYGVNS. Trimming pared 9 bases from V and 1 base from J, leaving 12 bases between. CDR3 protein: CASLNGLQETQYF. The CDR3 DNA reads as TGTGCCAGTCTTAATGGGCTCCAAGAGACCCAGTACTTC.

This clone was counted only a few times. V gene TRBV29-1 combines with J gene TRBJ2-2; D gene uncertain. Per the germline V gene, CDR1 is SQVTM and CDR2 is ANQGSEA. The CDR3 consists of 14 residues. V lost 5 bases, J lost 3 bases, and 13 bases lay in between. This CDR3 is CSVRLGFYTGELFF. In nucleotides, the CDR3 is TGCAGCGTTCGGTTGGGGTTTTACACCGGGGAGCTGTTTTTT.

The chain couples TRBV6-5 to TRBJ2-5; D is ambiguous. V was cut by 6 bases and J by 4 bases, with 15 bases left in between. In germline, CDR1 is MNHEY, CDR2 SVGAGI. This CDR3 comprises 14 residues. This chain's CDR3 is CASRATRPGETQYF. The CDR3 DNA follows: TGTGCCAGCAGAGCCACAAGGCCGGGAGAGACCCAGTACTTC.

V usage is TRBV7-3 and J usage is TRBJ2-7; either TRBD1 or TRBD2 may fit D (5 bases each). The CDR3 has 15 amino acids. CDR1 is SGHTA and CDR2 is FQGTGA in the germline V gene. V dropped 3 bases and J dropped 2 bases, with 14 bases sitting between them. The CDR3 bases are TGTGCCAGCAGCTTGGGACGAGGACGAACCTACGAGCAGTACTTC. Protein sequence: CASSLGRGRTYEQYF.

This chain connects TRBV4-2 to TRBJ2-5; 7 positions agree with TRBD1. The CDR3 loop spans 14 amino acids. CDR1 and CDR2 (germline): LGHNA, YNFKEQ. Trimming removed 4 bases from V and 1 base from J; junction bases left unmatched: 3. The chain's CDR3 is CASSPTGLQETQYF. In nucleotides, the CDR3 is TGTGCCAGCAGCCCGACAGGGCTCCAAGAGACCCAGTACTTC.

The chain carries TRBV20-1 and TRBJ2-1; D not resolved. Germline V lookup: CDR1 DFQATT, CDR2 SNEGSKA (reference sequence). The CDR3 is made up of 10 amino acids. The V end lost 6 bases, the J end lost 4 bases, and 4 bases lay between the germline ends. CDR3 amino acids: CSAEYNEQFF. CDR3 sequence (DNA): TGCAGTGCGGAGTACAATGAGCAGTTCTTC.

This rearrangement joins TRBV18 to TRBJ2-7; D not resolved. The length of the CDR3 is 13 residues. Germline-derived CDR1 and CDR2 are KGHSH and LQKENI. Trimming removed 2 bases from V and 2 bases from J, with 7 bases in between. The CDR3 coding sequence is TGTGCCAGCTCACCAAAGGGTACCTACGAGCAGTACTTC. Protein product: CASSPKGTYEQYF.

The rearrangement links TRBV7-9 to TRBJ1-3, with TRBD1 matching 10 bases. V lost 5 bases and J lost 0; bases outside the gene matches: 7. The CDR3 runs 17 residues. The V gene's germline CDR1 is SEHNR and CDR2 FQNEAQ (reference sequence). The CDR3 DNA reads TGTGCCAGCAGCCGTGGGACAGGGGTTAACTCTGGAAACACCATATATTTT. It yields the protein CASSRGTGVNSGNTIYF.

The chain couples TRBV30 to TRBJ2-7; D gene uncertain. Germline V gene data show CDR1 as GTSNPN and CDR2 as SVGIG (reference sequence). V lost 0 bases, J lost 2 bases, and 8 bases lay in between. The CDR3 runs to 13 residues. CDR3 sequence reads: CAWSVGLTYEQYF. CDR3 nucleotides: TGTGCCTGGAGTGTAGGCTTAACCTACGAGCAGTACTTC.

The genes are TRBV4-1 and TRBJ2-5, with a weak D call TRBD1 (6 bases). The CDR3 length is 15 residues. Germline V lookup: CDR1 MGHRA, CDR2 YSYEKL. Deletions cut 1 base from V and 5 bases from J, with 14 bases between. The CDR3 sequence: CASSQVLSRGETQYF. CDR3 sequence (DNA): TGCGCCAGCAGCCAAGTTCTCTCGAGGGGGGAGACCCAGTACTTC.

This chain links TRBV4-1 with TRBJ1-1; a possible D gene is TRBD1 (5 bases). The CDR3 contains 15 residues. Germline CDR1 and CDR2: MGHRA and YSYEKL. Between the trimmed V and J ends, which lost 0 bases and 7 bases, there was a span of 15 bases. In nucleotides, the CDR3 is TGCGCCAGCAGCCAAGATTACCCGGGGCGAATTGAAGCTTTCTTT. Amino acids: CASSQDYPGRIEAFF.

This sequence joins TRBV29-1 and TRBJ2-1; possible D gene TRBD2, 6 bases. Germline V gene lookup returns CDR1 SQVTM and CDR2 ANQGSEA. V lost 6 bases, J lost 1 base, and 10 bases lay in between. This CDR3 has 13 residues. The CDR3 is CSVRGLSYNEQFF. The CDR3 DNA is TGCAGCGTACGGGGGTTATCCTACAATGAGCAGTTCTTC.

This chain joins TRBV20-1 and TRBJ2-1; a possible D gene is TRBD2 (6 bases). V lost 6 bases, J lost 10 bases, and 10 bases lay in between. In germline, CDR1 is DFQATT, CDR2 SNEGSKA (reference sequence). This CDR3 comprises 10 residues. CDR3 in amino acids: CSAVRGEQFF. CDR3 bases: TGCAGTGCGGTCCGGGGGGAGCAGTTCTTC.

This chain uses TRBV6-6 with TRBJ1-2, with 8 nucleotides matching TRBD1. Germline-derived CDR1 and CDR2 are MNHNY and SVGAGI (reference sequence). The V and J ends lost 9 bases and 2 bases, in that order; junction bases with no gene match: 2. CDR3 length: 12 residues. CDR3 bases: TGTGCCAGTTGGACAGGGAACTATGGCTACACCTTC. Translation gives CASWTGNYGYTF.

This chain uses TRBV29-1 with TRBJ2-5; 11 bases agree with TRBD2. Germline CDR1 SQVTM, CDR2 ANQGSEA. J gave up 1 base and V 7 bases, and 8 bases lay outside the gene matches. The CDR3 sequence is 15 residues long. This CDR3 reads CSAGTSGALQETQYF. CDR3 coding DNA: TGCAGCGCCGGGACTAGCGGAGCACTCCAAGAGACCCAGTACTTC. Combining the CDR3 with reference TRBV29-1 and TRBJ2-5 gives the whole variable domain SAVISQKPSRDICQRGTSLTIQCQVDSQVTMMFWYRQQPGQSLTLIATANQGSEATYESGFVIDKFPISRPNLTFSTLTVSNMSPEDSSIYLCSAGTSGALQETQYFGPGTRLLVL.

Comment on this clone: This sample also contains other DNA sequences that code for the same CDR3. The chain couples TRBV18 to TRBJ2-7, with a weak D call TRBD2 (6 bases). CDR1 and CDR2 (germline): KGHSH, LQKENI. V shed 2 bases and J shed 7 bases, with 9 bases lying between them. This CDR3 comprises 12 residues. The CDR3 nucleotides are TGTGCCAGCTCACCATTGGGGGGAGAGCAGTACTTC. Protein: CASSPLGGEQYF. Supplemented by reference TRBV18 and TRBJ2-7, the full variable domain reads NAGVMQNPRHLVRRRGQEARLRCSPMKGHSHVYWYRQLPEEGLKFMVYLQKENIIDESGMPKERFSAEFPKEGPSILRIQQVVRGDSAAYFCASSPLGGEQYFGPGTRLTVT.

This chain joins TRBV11-2 and TRBJ1-1; D gene ambiguous. V was trimmed by 3 bases and J by 1 base, leaving 15 bases between them. CDR1 and CDR2 (germline): SGHAT, FQNNGV. This CDR3 spans 16 amino acids. The CDR3, as DNA: TGTGCCAGCAGCTTCAACGCCGGGCAGCCGAACACTGAAGCTTTCTTT. Translation: CASSFNAGQPNTEAFF.

In its sample, this clone was seen once. The chain is built from TRBV25-1 and TRBJ2-7; D uncertain. The CDR3 runs to 15 residues. V lost 4 bases, J lost 3 bases, and 16 bases lay in between. The germline V gene has CDR1 MGHDK and CDR2 SYGVNS. The DNA for the CDR3 is TGTGCCAGCAGTGCACCCGGTAACAGAGACTACGAGCAGTACTTC. It encodes CASSAPGNRDYEQYF.

This clone was observed a few times. The rearrangement joins TRBV29-1 to TRBJ2-7; 10 positions agree with TRBD2. Unmatched junction bases numbered 10, after V lost 4 bases and J lost 7 bases. The CDR3 totals 14 residues. The germline CDR1 and CDR2 sequences are SQVTM and ANQGSEA. The CDR3 spells CSVVGLAAWGEQYF. In nucleotides, the CDR3 is TGCAGCGTTGTCGGACTAGCGGCTTGGGGGGAGCAGTACTTC.

The V call is TRBV5-6, the J call TRBJ1-2, with D possibly being TRBD1 (5 bases). Germline CDR1 reads SGHDT; CDR2 reads YYEEEE. V lost 0 bases to trimming and J lost 10 bases, with 19 bases between them. This CDR3 has 15 amino acids. This CDR3 is CASSLGLTGARNYTF. DNA for the CDR3: TGTGCCAGCAGCTTGGGACTTACAGGAGCGAGGAACTACACCTTC.

J is TRBJ1-6 and V is TRBV9, with TRBD1 matching over 7 bases. The germline V gene has CDR1 SGDLS and CDR2 YYNGEE. V shed 2 bases and J 6 bases; nucleotides not matched to a gene: 5. CDR3 length equals 15 residues. CDR3 sequence: CASSVKDRSNSPLHF. The CDR3 DNA reads as TGTGCCAGCAGCGTCAAGGACAGGAGTAATTCACCCCTCCACTTT.

The chain joins TRBV6-6 to TRBJ2-5; 9 bases match TRBD2. Germline V gene lookup returns CDR1 MNHNY and CDR2 SVGAGI (reference sequence). The CDR3 is made up of 15 amino acids. V lost 2 bases and J lost 5; bases outside the gene matches: 6. CDR3: CASSYARGGWETQYF. As DNA, the CDR3 is TGTGCCAGCAGTTACGCGCGGGGGGGCTGGGAGACCCAGTACTTC.

This clone was seen only a few times. This sequence joins TRBV29-1 and TRBJ2-6, with TRBD1 as a possible D gene (5 bases). V dropped 4 bases and J dropped 0 bases, with 13 bases sitting between them. The CDR3 covers 16 residues. The germline V gene encodes CDR1 SQVTM and CDR2 ANQGSEA. CDR3 region: CSVVDTGSSGANVLTF. The CDR3 nucleotides read TGCAGCGTTGTAGACACAGGAAGCTCTGGGGCCAACGTCCTGACTTTC.

This clone was picked up a small number of times. The gene calls are TRBV4-3 and TRBJ2-1; 9 nucleotides agree with TRBD2. The CDR3 runs 16 residues. The J segment lost 5 bases and the V segment lost 0 bases, leaving 5 bases of the junction unmatched. CDR1 LGHNA and CDR2 YSLEER come from the germline V gene. The CDR3 bases are TGCGCCAGCAGCCAAGATTTGATAGCGGGGGACAATGAGCAGTTCTTC. Translating it yields CASSQDLIAGDNEQFF.

J is TRBJ2-7 and V is TRBV6-5, with D possibly being TRBD1 or TRBD2 (6 bases each). The germline V gene encodes CDR1 MNHEY and CDR2 SVGAGI. The V end was cut by 10 bases, the J end by 2 bases, with 15 bases between. The CDR3 covers 13 residues. The CDR3 DNA is TGTGCCACCAAACCTAGGGGGGCCTACGAGCAGTACTTC. Encoded protein: CATKPRGAYEQYF.

The chain carries TRBV29-1 and TRBJ1-5; 7 bases are shared with TRBD1. With V trimmed by 6 bases and J by 5 bases, 7 bases remained unmatched. Germline V gene lookup returns CDR1 SQVTM and CDR2 ANQGSEA. The CDR3 consists of 13 residues. CDR3 protein: CSVLIRGDQPQHF. The CDR3 DNA is TGCAGCGTGTTGATCAGGGGGGATCAGCCCCAGCATTTT.

This clone showed up just once. The V and J genes are TRBV30 and TRBJ2-5; TRBD1 aligns across 11 bases. The germline V gene has CDR1 GTSNPN and CDR2 SVGIG (reference sequence). J lost 3 bases, V lost 1 base, and 1 base had no gene match. CDR3 length: 14 residues. For the CDR3, the DNA is TGTGCCTGGAGTGGGACAGGGGGCAAAGAGACCCAGTACTTC. Encoded protein: CAWSGTGGKETQYF.

This clone occurred once. The chain links TRBV9 to TRBJ1-6; weak D call: TRBD1 (5 bases). The CDR3 is made up of 15 amino acids. V lost 2 bases and J 10 bases, leaving 16 bases between the germline ends. CDR1 and CDR2 (germline): SGDLS, YYNGEE. CDR3 region: CASSVEPAGKSPLHF. The CDR3 coding sequence is TGTGCCAGCAGCGTCGAACCGGCAGGGAAGTCACCCCTCCACTTT.

This clone was detected only a few times. The chain joins TRBV11-1 to TRBJ1-1, with a weak D call TRBD1 (5 bases). This CDR3 has 14 amino acids. Trimming shortened V by 2 bases and J by 8 bases, and 15 bases separated the two germline ends. Germline lookup yields CDR1 SGHAT and CDR2 FQDESV (reference sequence). The CDR3 coding sequence is TGTGCCAGCAGCTTAAACGGCAGGGCCCCCGAAGCTTTCTTT. It encodes CASSLNGRAPEAFF.